These T cell receptor beta chains were read from a single sample in a study of Graves' ophthalmopathy and Graves' hyperthyroidism. TCRdb ran MiXCR on the multiplex PCR reads and lists one entry per CDR3 protein. The sample includes 580,000 or so distinct CDR3 sequences, about 35% of them seen just once. The sequenced sample consisted of peripheral blood or thyroid tissue (not recorded which). The receptors originated from an adult man with Graves' hyperthyroidism. The CDR3 runs from the conserved cysteine through the conserved F or W. D genes are given only for firm matches. Some rows have no size entry. The others give once, few or many, or a class for an expanded clone.

clone size,V gene,J gene,D gene,CDR3 protein,CDR3 DNA
many,TRBV6-5,TRBJ2-5,TRBD1,CASTLLLGGVETQYF,TGTGCCAGCACCCTCCTATTAGGGGGCGTGGAGACCCAGTACTTC
.,TRBV20-1,TRBJ1-6,.,CSAPGTPNSPLHF,TGCAGTGCCCCCGGGACTCCTAATTCACCCCTCCACTTT
many,TRBV7-8,TRBJ1-5,TRBD1,CASSLAPGTGGFGQPQHF,TGTGCCAGCAGCCTAGCGCCTGGGACAGGGGGCTTCGGTCAGCCCCAGCATTTT
few,TRBV29-1,TRBJ2-2,TRBD2,CSAFSGRKTGELFF,TGCAGCGCATTTAGCGGGAGGAAGACCGGGGAGCTGTTTTTT
.,TRBV29-1,TRBJ2-5,TRBD2,CSVEEVPGLATQYF,TGCAGCGTTGAAGAAGTCCCGGGACTAGCGACCCAGTACTTC
many,TRBV12-3/TRBV12-4,TRBJ2-6,TRBD1,CASRATGSGANVLTF,TGTGCCAGCAGAGCGACAGGGTCTGGGGCCAACGTCCTGACTTTC
.,TRBV28,TRBJ2-6,.,CASSEWTANVLTF,TGTGCCAGCAGTGAATGGACAGCCAACGTCCTGACTTTC
.,TRBV7-3,TRBJ2-3,.,CASSLNGQTDTQYF,TGTGCCAGCAGCTTAAACGGTCAAACAGATACGCAGTATTTT
.,TRBV2,TRBJ2-1,TRBD2,CASSPGLAGGVNEQFF,TGTGCCAGCAGTCCCGGACTAGCGGGAGGTGTAAATGAGCAGTTCTTC
.,TRBV7-8,TRBJ1-1,.,CAWKRRESTEAFF,TGTGCCTGGAAACGGAGGGAGAGCACTGAAGCTTTCTTT
many,TRBV19,TRBJ1-3,TRBD1,CASRGQASSGNTIYF,TGTGCCAGTAGGGGACAGGCCTCCTCTGGAAACACCATATATTTT
few,TRBV19,TRBJ1-5,.,CASSISGSQPQHF,TGTGCCAGTAGTATCTCAGGGAGCCAGCCCCAGCATTTT
few,TRBV6-5,TRBJ2-5,.,CASRPIRQYQETQYF,TGTGCCAGCAGGCCCATACGACAGTACCAAGAGACCCAGTACTTC
.,TRBV7-9,TRBJ1-4,.,CASSTWGRVEKLFF,TGCGCCAGCAGCACATGGGGTAGGGTTGAAAAACTGTTTTTT
.,TRBV4-1,TRBJ2-3,TRBD1,CASSQGGGQGGTDTQYF,TGCGCCAGCAGCCAAGGAGGGGGACAGGGGGGGACAGATACGCAGTATTTT
many,TRBV24-1,TRBJ2-2,.,CATSENGELFF,TGTGCCACCAGTGAGAACGGGGAGCTGTTTTTT
few,TRBV2,TRBJ1-5,TRBD1,CASSFGTGVDQPQHF,TGTGCCAGCAGCTTCGGGACAGGGGTCGATCAGCCCCAGCATTTT
.,TRBV29-1,TRBJ1-2,.,CSSFSTDSYGYTF,TGCAGCAGTTTTTCGACAGATTCTTATGGCTACACCTTC
many,TRBV7-6,TRBJ1-5,.,CASSLRGGHYSNQPQHF,TGTGCCAGCAGCTTACGAGGGGGGCATTATAGCAATCAGCCCCAGCATTTT
.,TRBV7-2,TRBJ1-1,.,CASSFLGTSGEAFF,TGTGCCAGCAGCTTTTTAGGGACTAGCGGCGAAGCTTTCTTT
.,TRBV29-1,TRBJ1-2,.,CSVESGADYGYTF,TGCAGCGTTGAAAGCGGGGCAGACTATGGCTACACCTTC
.,TRBV29-1,TRBJ2-5,.,CSVARDNPYF,TGCAGCGTGGCCCGGGACAACCCGTACTTC
few,TRBV6-6,TRBJ2-7,TRBD1,CASTDIRDRRSYEQYF,TGTGCCAGCACCGATATCCGGGACAGACGCTCCTACGAGCAGTACTTC
many,TRBV7-2,TRBJ2-3,.,CASSSARADTQYF,TGTGCCAGCAGCTCCGCTCGGGCAGATACGCAGTATTTT
.,TRBV28,TRBJ2-7,.,CASSNRDGIGAYEQYF,TGTGCCAGCAGTAACCGGGACGGTATTGGAGCCTACGAGCAGTACTTC
many,TRBV24-1,TRBJ1-3,.,CATSDRDVEASGNTIYF,TGTGCCACCAGTGATCGGGACGTTGAAGCCTCTGGAAACACCATATATTTT
.,TRBV7-2,TRBJ2-5,.,CASSLGIGYQETQYF,TGTGCCAGCAGCTTGGGGATAGGGTACCAAGAGACCCAGTACTTC